The 4 T cell receptor beta chains listed next were all sequenced from one sample in a study of blood T cell repertoires in COVID-19. TCRdb keeps only in-frame clones here, not all; method: immunoSEQ multiplex PCR. Here the sample spans roughly 200,000 clones, 70% to 90% being singletons. Sequenced: peripheral blood. The source of these receptors is a woman aged 30 to 39 with active or convalescent COVID-19.

The J gene is TRBJ1-4, the V gene TRBV28, with a weak D call TRBD1 (5 bases). Germline CDR1 reads MDHEN; CDR2 reads SYDVKM. The V gene lost 5 bases and the J gene lost 6 bases, with 22 bases spanning the gap. There are 17 residues in the CDR3. CDR3 coding DNA: TGTGCCAGCAGTCCCCTTGGGGGGAGGCGGGGACATGAAAAACTGTTTTTT. Translating gives CASSPLGGRRGHEKLFF.

The J gene is TRBJ2-1, the V gene TRBV6-5; 8 bases agree with TRBD2. The germline V gene has CDR1 MNHEY and CDR2 SVGAGI. The V gene end was trimmed by 0 bases and the J gene end by 7 bases; junction bases not matched to a gene: 5. CDR3 length: 15 residues. The CDR3 here is CASSYSGGGWNEQFF. The DNA of the CDR3 is TGTGCCAGCAGTTACTCCGGGGGGGGCTGGAATGAGCAGTTCTTC.

V gene TRBV9 combines with J gene TRBJ1-6; 8 bases align to TRBD1. There are 15 residues in the CDR3. V trimming: 3 bases; J trimming: 1 base; junction bases outside the gene matches: 0. Germline V gene sequence: CDR1 SGDLS, CDR2 YYNGEE. Here the CDR3 reads CASSGQGSYNSPLHF. DNA for the CDR3: TGTGCCAGCAGCGGACAGGGGTCCTATAATTCACCCCTCCACTTT.

The chain links TRBV4-2 to TRBJ2-7, with 12 bases lining up with TRBD2. The junction had 4 bases not matched to a gene; V was cut back by 4 bases and J by 3 bases. Germline V gene sequence: CDR1 LGHNA, CDR2 YNFKEQ. This CDR3 region has 15 residues. CDR3 loop: CASSRGLAGSYEQYF. Here the CDR3 DNA reads TGTGCCAGCAGCCGAGGACTAGCGGGGAGCTACGAGCAGTACTTC.